This T cell receptor (beta chain) was recovered during a study of blood T cell repertoires in COVID-19 (dated by TCRdb to 2020 to 2021). Notes on the research overall: Collaborator samples came from the United States, Italy and Spain and covered acute and convalescent phases of COVID-19. Nearly every sample came with metadata listing a de-identified subject ID, COVID-19 status, age in years and sex. Where available, HLA class I and class II types were taken from metadata supplied by the sample provider and were not determined by assay-based typing. The prospective study material was composed of cDNA or gDNA derived from T cells, B-cell-depleted T cells, or PBMCs. The samples were drawn from two sources: the first 160 participants of the ongoing ImmuneRACE study, and 1,000 to 1,500 subjects contributed by 6 global collaborators. The repertoires were made available in a free public database intended to serve as a resource for research on the immune response to SARS-CoV-2. The dataset comprised deeply sampled blood TCRbeta repertoires from subjects exposed to, actively infected with, or recovered from COVID-19. The full study reports these points: How much clinical and demographic metadata was included differed by source and by participant, and the metadata was provided uncurated.

The immunoSEQ Assay, a bias-controlled multiplex PCR, was used to amplify TCRbeta CDR3 regions from genomic DNA. On the study's bioinformatics: Within the assay, amplification of reference gene primers was used to estimate how many nucleated cells each sample contained. Sequence reads were collapsed and filtered to measure the absolute abundance of every unique TCRbeta CDR3 rearrangement. For each sample, productive Simpson clonality was calculated as the square root of Simpson's diversity index across productive rearrangements. The table comes from immuneACCESS by way of TCRdb, which keeps in-frame sequences with V and J called. Part of the clones is missing from these tables; in studies checked, under half for an unresolved V gene and the rest for unknown reasons. V and J calls and clone size are as listed in that table; D and trimming were resolved from the DNA. This sample comprises roughly 220,000 clones, approximately 86% of them detected only once. 3.8% of the sample goes to the ten largest clones.

Participants in the prospective study were enrolled through a virtual design, were aged roughly 18 to 90 years, and lived in roughly 24 United States geographic areas. In the prospective study, cohorts were assigned on the basis of participant-reported clinical history obtained from a screening survey and a study questionnaire. In the prospective study, mobile phlebotomists collected whole blood, serum and a nasopharyngeal or oropharyngeal swab from each participant. Over a roughly 2-month period, participants in the prospective study had the option of providing additional blood draws and questionnaires. Prospective study blood samples were shipped either frozen or at room temperature before DNA extraction. The CDR3 runs 15 residues from the cysteine to the phenylalanine. CDR3 DNA only is kept here, 45 bases in frame from base 1. V is pared back by 3 bases and J by 0 bases, with 12 bases lying between the germline termini. The germline V gene yields MDHEN for CDR1 and SYDVKM for CDR2.

About this clone itself: The specificity of this receptor is unknown. No base qualities exist here, and no much larger clone lies one base off it.

Sequencing was performed on PBMCs or T cells enriched from blood (not recorded which). Here the chain combines TRBV28 and TRBJ2-7, with an unclear D gene assignment. The TCR originated in a woman in her thirties or forties with acute COVID-19. The base sequence is TGTGCCAGCAGTTTTTCCGTACTAAGCTCCTACGAGCAGTACTTC. Its coded protein is CASSFSVLSSYEQYF.